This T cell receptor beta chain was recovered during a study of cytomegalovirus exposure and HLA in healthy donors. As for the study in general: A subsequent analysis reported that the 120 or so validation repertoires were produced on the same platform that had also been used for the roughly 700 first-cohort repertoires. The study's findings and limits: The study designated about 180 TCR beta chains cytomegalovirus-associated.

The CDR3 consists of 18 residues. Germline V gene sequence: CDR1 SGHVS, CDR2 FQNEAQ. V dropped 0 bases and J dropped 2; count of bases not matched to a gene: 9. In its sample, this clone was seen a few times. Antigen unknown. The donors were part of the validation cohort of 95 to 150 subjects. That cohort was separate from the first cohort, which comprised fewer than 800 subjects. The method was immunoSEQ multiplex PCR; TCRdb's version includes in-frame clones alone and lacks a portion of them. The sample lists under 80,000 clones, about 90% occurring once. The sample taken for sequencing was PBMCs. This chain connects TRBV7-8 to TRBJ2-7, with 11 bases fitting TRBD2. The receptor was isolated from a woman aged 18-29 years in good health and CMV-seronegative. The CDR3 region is CASSLAPSGRTTPYEQYF. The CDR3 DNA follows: TGTGCCAGCAGCTTAGCGCCTAGCGGGAGGACCACACCCTACGAGCAGTACTTC.